These 12 T cell receptor beta chains originate from one sample sequenced in a study of cytomegalovirus exposure and HLA in healthy donors. The PCR employed 60 Vbeta primers together with 13 Jbeta primers. TCRdb keeps only in-frame clones here, not all; method: immunoSEQ multiplex PCR. The table lists more than 150,000 clones, around 80% of them singletons. The sequenced sample was PBMCs. These receptors originate from a woman aged 18 to 35 in good health and CMV-seronegative.

The gene calls are TRBV4-1 and TRBJ2-5; 10 nucleotides match TRBD1. The J call may be in error: the DNA end matches TRBJ2-7 better. The CDR3 loop spans 14 amino acids. CDR1 and CDR2 (germline): MGHRA, YSYEKL. The CDR3: CASSPDRGQYEQYF. Written as DNA, the CDR3 is TGCGCCAGCAGCCCCGACAGGGGGCAGTACGAGCAGTACTTC.

The V call is TRBV5-6, the J call TRBJ1-4, with TRBD1 as a possible D gene (5 bases). CDR1 is SGHDT and CDR2 is YYEEEE in the germline V gene. The germline V and J ends were trimmed by 4 bases and 11 bases, with 18 bases remaining between them. This CDR3 is built from 14 residues. The CDR3 DNA reads TGTGCCAGCAGCCTGGGAGGGACTTTGCGGAAACTGTTTTTT. Amino acids: CASSLGGTLRKLFF.

The chain employs TRBV9 and TRBJ2-2; a weak D match, TRBD1 (5 bases). With 0 bases removed from V and 0 bases from J, the gap between germline ends came to 9 bases. The CDR3 extends over 16 amino acids. CDR1 is SGDLS and CDR2 is YYNGEE in the germline V gene. The chain's CDR3 is CASSVVSGTNTGELFF. The CDR3 bases are TGTGCCAGCAGCGTAGTGTCAGGGACGAACACCGGGGAGCTGTTTTTT.

This chain connects TRBV5-4 to TRBJ1-2; the D gene is possibly TRBD1 (6 bases). The CDR3 consists of 14 residues. With 4 bases removed from V and 3 bases from J, the gap between germline ends came to 13 bases. Germline V gene data show CDR1 as SGHNT and CDR2 as YYREEE (reference sequence). The DNA for the CDR3 is TGTGCCAGCAGCCCTTCCTCAGGGGACTATGGCTACACCTTC. Residues: CASSPSSGDYGYTF.

Here the CDR3 DNA reads TGTGCCAGCAGTCCGCGGACGGGGTCTTCAGCTCAGCCCCAGCATTTT. Protein product: CASSPRTGSSAQPQHF. The rearrangement joins TRBV2 to TRBJ1-5; D unclear. The CDR3 loop spans 16 amino acids. Trimming took 5 bases from V and 6 from J, leaving 20 bases between them. The germline V gene encodes CDR1 SNHLY and CDR2 FYNNEI.

This clone was seen only a few times. A junction end diverges from the germline sequence, so it may reflect a read error. At the DNA level, this CDR3 is encoded by other sequences in the same sample as well. The chain has TRBV6-6 and TRBJ1-5; 7 nucleotides line up with TRBD1. Germline loops: CDR1 MNHNY, CDR2 SVGAGI (reference sequence). CDR3 length: 14 amino acids. In DNA form, the CDR3 reads TGCGCCAGCAGTGCCCAGACAGGGACTCAGCCCCAGCATTTT. Amino acids: CASSAQTGTQPQHF.

The chain links TRBV7-6 to TRBJ2-6; the D gene is possibly TRBD2 (6 bases). The CDR3 is 14 residues long. Trimming left V 4 bases short and J 2 bases short, with 6 bases between. Germline loops: CDR1 SGHVS, CDR2 FNYEAQ. The CDR3 DNA follows: TGTGCCAGCAGCTCGGGGGCTGGGGCCAACGTCCTGACTTTC. Amino acid sequence: CASSSGAGANVLTF.

The J gene is TRBJ2-6, the V gene TRBV5-1; unclear D gene. The CDR3 has 15 amino acids. V dropped 5 bases and J dropped 1 base, with 10 bases sitting between them. From germline, CDR1 is SGHRS and CDR2 YFSETQ. The CDR3: CASRVGASGANVLTF. The CDR3 region has the DNA TGCGCCAGCAGGGTTGGTGCGTCTGGGGCCAACGTCCTGACTTTC.

The rearrangement links TRBV2 to TRBJ1-1; 9 bases align to TRBD1. The CDR3 has 13 amino acids. Germline loops: CDR1 SNHLY, CDR2 FYNNEI. With V trimmed by 7 bases and J by 3 bases, 3 bases remained unmatched. The CDR3 spells CASIGQGHTEAFF. The CDR3 DNA sequence: TGTGCCAGCATTGGACAGGGGCACACTGAAGCTTTCTTT. Looking up the rest from reference TRBV2 and TRBJ1-1 gives the full variable domain: EPEVTQTPSHQVTQMGQEVILRCVPISNHLYFYWYRQILGQKVEFLVSFYNNEISEKSEIFDDQFSVERPDGSNFTLKIRSTKLEDSAMYFCASIGQGHTEAFFGQGTRLTVV.

V usage is TRBV5-8 and J usage is TRBJ2-7; 13 bases are shared with TRBD2. V shed 4 bases, J shed 5 bases, and the junction held 9 bases outside the gene matches. Germline-derived CDR1 and CDR2 are SGHTS and YDEGEE. CDR3 length: 16 amino acids. The CDR3 sequence is CASSPATSGGANEQYF. The CDR3 DNA reads as TGTGCCAGCAGCCCAGCTACTAGCGGGGGGGCGAACGAGCAGTACTTC.

This clone was counted only a few times. The chain links TRBV7-2 to TRBJ1-2; D perhaps matches TRBD1 (5 bases). Germline values: CDR1 SGHTA, CDR2 FQGNSA. This CDR3 has 14 residues. V was trimmed by 2 bases and J by 4 bases, leaving 11 bases between them. CDR3: CASSLNRGSYGYTF. Written as DNA, the CDR3 is TGTGCCAGCAGCTTAAATAGGGGCTCCTATGGCTACACCTTC.

V is TRBV29-1 and J is TRBJ2-7; 7 nucleotides align to TRBD1. V shed 7 bases, J shed 2 bases, and the junction held 5 bases outside the gene matches. CDR3 length: 12 residues. CDR1 and CDR2 from the germline V gene are SQVTM and ANQGSEA. CDR3 bases: TGCAGCGCCAGGACAGGTCCCTACGAGCAGTACTTC. Translation: CSARTGPYEQYF.